Listed below are T cell receptor beta chains from one sample, sequenced in a study of metastatic and nonmetastatic thyroid tumors. TCRdb reassembled clones from the PCR reads with MiXCR. In the table there are over 15,000 clones, approximately 17% of which are singletons. The sequencing sample was made of blood. These receptors came from a male donor with papillary thyroid cancer or a benign thyroid nodule (not recorded which). Some clones in this sample may be carry-over from other donors' samples. The CDR3 runs from the conserved cysteine through the conserved F or W. A D gene is named only where the DNA matches it firmly. Clone sizes are given selectively: once, few, many, or a class where the clone is expanded.

v_call: TRBV6-5; clone_size: many; d_call: TRBD2; j_call: TRBJ2-3; cdr3_nt: TGTGCCAGCAGTTACTCCCTAGCGGGAGGGCCAAATACGCAGTATTTT; cdr3_aa: CASSYSLAGGPNTQYF
v_call: TRBV5-6; clone_size: many; d_call: .; j_call: TRBJ1-1; cdr3_nt: TGTGCCAGCAGCTTGGGAGCTGAAGCTTTCTTT; cdr3_aa: CASSLGAEAFF
v_call: TRBV10-2; clone_size: many; d_call: .; j_call: TRBJ2-1; cdr3_nt: TGCGCCAGCGGGAACAATGAGCAGTTCTTC; cdr3_aa: CASGNNEQFF
v_call: TRBV6-1; clone_size: few; d_call: .; j_call: TRBJ1-3; cdr3_nt: TGTGCCAGCACGGGAGGGGGAAACACCATATATTTT; cdr3_aa: CASTGGGNTIYF
v_call: TRBV7-2; clone_size: many; d_call: TRBD2; j_call: TRBJ2-5; cdr3_nt: TGTGCCAGCAGCTTAGTTCGGACTAGCGTGAAAGAGACCCAGTACTTC; cdr3_aa: CASSLVRTSVKETQYF
v_call: TRBV14; clone_size: .; d_call: .; j_call: TRBJ2-7; cdr3_nt: TGTGCCAGCAGCCCGGACAGTCATGGGTTTTGGGAGCAGTACTTC; cdr3_aa: CASSPDSHGFWEQYF
v_call: TRBV20-1; clone_size: many; d_call: TRBD2; j_call: TRBJ2-7; cdr3_nt: TGCAGTGCTAGTTATGGGACTAGCGGACTTTTAGAGTACTTC; cdr3_aa: CSASYGTSGLLEYF
v_call: TRBV19; clone_size: many; d_call: .; j_call: TRBJ2-7; cdr3_nt: TGTGCCAGTAAGAGGGGGGGAACAAGCTACGAGCAGTACTTC; cdr3_aa: CASKRGGTSYEQYF
v_call: TRBV18; clone_size: medium-sized; d_call: TRBD1; j_call: TRBJ2-7; cdr3_nt: TGTGCCAGCTCGCCAGGGGGCTTTCGCTCCTACGAGCAGTACTTC; cdr3_aa: CASSPGGFRSYEQYF
v_call: TRBV12-3/TRBV12-4; clone_size: medium-sized; d_call: .; j_call: TRBJ1-3; cdr3_nt: TGTGCCAGCATTTACTATCCGCTTGGAAACACCATATATTTT; cdr3_aa: CASIYYPLGNTIYF
v_call: TRBV5-1; clone_size: many; d_call: .; j_call: TRBJ2-7; cdr3_nt: TGCGCCAGCAGACAGGGTTTGCGCGAGCAGTACTTC; cdr3_aa: CASRQGLREQYF
v_call: TRBV5-1; clone_size: many; d_call: TRBD1; j_call: TRBJ1-5; cdr3_nt: TGCGCCAGGGCATCCCAGGGGGCTGGTAATCAGCCCCAGCATTTT; cdr3_aa: CARASQGAGNQPQHF
v_call: TRBV6-1; clone_size: few; d_call: .; j_call: TRBJ2-3; cdr3_nt: TGTGCCAGCAGTGTCCAGGTTGGAAGCACAGATACGCAGTATTTT; cdr3_aa: CASSVQVGSTDTQYF
v_call: TRBV5-4; clone_size: many; d_call: .; j_call: TRBJ2-7; cdr3_nt: TGTGCCAGCAGCTTGCAGGCGTCTGAGGAGCAGTACTTC; cdr3_aa: CASSLQASEEQYF
v_call: TRBV5-4; clone_size: many; d_call: .; j_call: TRBJ1-1; cdr3_nt: TGTGCCAGCAGCTTGGACACTGAAGCTTTCTTT; cdr3_aa: CASSLDTEAFF
v_call: TRBV6-1; clone_size: many; d_call: TRBD1; j_call: TRBJ2-4; cdr3_nt: TGTGCCAGCAGTCGACAGGGGTGGTCGGTGAACATTCAGTACTTC; cdr3_aa: CASSRQGWSVNIQYF
v_call: TRBV28; clone_size: few; d_call: TRBD2; j_call: TRBJ2-1; cdr3_nt: TGTGCCAGCAGTGACTCACCGGGAGGGCCTGGGGATGAGCAGTTCTTC; cdr3_aa: CASSDSPGGPGDEQFF
v_call: TRBV11-2; clone_size: many; d_call: .; j_call: TRBJ2-3; cdr3_nt: TGTGCCAGCAGCGCAGATCAAGACACGCAGTATTTT; cdr3_aa: CASSADQDTQYF
v_call: TRBV20-1; clone_size: many; d_call: .; j_call: TRBJ1-5; cdr3_nt: TGCAGTGGAACCCAGGGGCCGGATCAGCCCCAGCATTTT; cdr3_aa: CSGTQGPDQPQHF
v_call: TRBV29-1; clone_size: many; d_call: TRBD2; j_call: TRBJ2-7; cdr3_nt: TGCAGCGTTGAAGCGGGGGAGGGTTACGAGCAGTACTTC; cdr3_aa: CSVEAGEGYEQYF
v_call: TRBV13; clone_size: many; d_call: .; j_call: TRBJ1-1; cdr3_nt: TGTGCCAGCAGCTTAGAACAGGGAGAAGCTTTCTTT; cdr3_aa: CASSLEQGEAFF
v_call: TRBV18; clone_size: .; d_call: .; j_call: TRBJ1-1; cdr3_nt: TGTGCCAGCTCACCGCGACAGAACACTGAAGCTTTCTTT; cdr3_aa: CASSPRQNTEAFF
v_call: TRBV6-1; clone_size: many; d_call: .; j_call: TRBJ2-3; cdr3_nt: TGTGCCAGCAGAGTCCAGGGTTTCCGGACAGATACGCAGTATTTT; cdr3_aa: CASRVQGFRTDTQYF
v_call: TRBV5-1; clone_size: many; d_call: .; j_call: TRBJ1-4; cdr3_nt: TGCGCCAGCAGCTTCTCCGGGGCTAATGAAAAACTGTTTTTT; cdr3_aa: CASSFSGANEKLFF
v_call: TRBV6-5; clone_size: .; d_call: TRBD1; j_call: TRBJ2-1; cdr3_nt: TGTGCCAGCAGTTATTTGGACAGGGTCTCCTACAATGAGCAGTTCTTC; cdr3_aa: CASSYLDRVSYNEQFF
v_call: TRBV6-2/TRBV6-3; clone_size: few; d_call: TRBD2; j_call: TRBJ2-7; cdr3_nt: TGTGCCAGCAGTTACTGGGCTAGCGGGAGTGGGTACGAGCAGTACTTC; cdr3_aa: CASSYWASGSGYEQYF
v_call: TRBV11-2; clone_size: many; d_call: TRBD2; j_call: TRBJ2-3; cdr3_nt: TGTGCCAGCAGCTTAGAGGGAGGGGCTGCAGATACGCAGTATTTT; cdr3_aa: CASSLEGGAADTQYF
v_call: TRBV28; clone_size: many; d_call: .; j_call: TRBJ2-4; cdr3_nt: TGTGCCAGCAGTTTACCCACAGGGTCAGCCAAAAACATTCAGTACTTC; cdr3_aa: CASSLPTGSAKNIQYF
v_call: TRBV28; clone_size: many; d_call: TRBD1; j_call: TRBJ2-3; cdr3_nt: TGTGCCAGCAGACCCACAGGGGTCTTTCGGACAGATACGCAGTATTTT; cdr3_aa: CASRPTGVFRTDTQYF
v_call: TRBV27; clone_size: many; d_call: .; j_call: TRBJ1-1; cdr3_nt: TGTGCCAGCAGTTTATCACCGAACACTGAAGCTTTCTTT; cdr3_aa: CASSLSPNTEAFF
v_call: TRBV18; clone_size: .; d_call: .; j_call: TRBJ2-7; cdr3_nt: TGTGCCAGCTCACCAACAGCTGGGTACGAGCAGTACTTC; cdr3_aa: CASSPTAGYEQYF
v_call: TRBV25-1; clone_size: many; d_call: .; j_call: TRBJ2-4; cdr3_nt: TGTGCCAGCAGTTTCGGTCAGAACATTCAGTACTTC; cdr3_aa: CASSFGQNIQYF
v_call: TRBV6-1; clone_size: many; d_call: .; j_call: TRBJ2-3; cdr3_nt: TGTGCCAGCCAAGGGACGGCAGATACGCAGTATTTT; cdr3_aa: CASQGTADTQYF
v_call: TRBV24-1; clone_size: many; d_call: .; j_call: TRBJ1-2; cdr3_nt: TGTGCCACCAGTGAAGCCGGGCCACTTTATGGCTACACCTTC; cdr3_aa: CATSEAGPLYGYTF
v_call: TRBV7-9; clone_size: .; d_call: .; j_call: TRBJ2-6; cdr3_nt: TGTGCCAGCAGCGTGGGAGGGGGACAGGCGAACTCTGGGGCCAACGTCCTGACTTTC; cdr3_aa: CASSVGGGQANSGANVLTF
v_call: TRBV6-5; clone_size: few; d_call: TRBD2; j_call: TRBJ2-1; cdr3_nt: TGTGCCACCACCACCCCGACTAGCGGGGCGCAATACAATGAGCAGTTCTTC; cdr3_aa: CATTTPTSGAQYNEQFF
v_call: TRBV6-1; clone_size: few; d_call: .; j_call: TRBJ1-5; cdr3_nt: TGTGCCAGCGCCCTCCGGAGTCAGGGCCGCAATCAGCCCCAGCATTTT; cdr3_aa: CASALRSQGRNQPQHF
v_call: TRBV4-2; clone_size: many; d_call: TRBD1; j_call: TRBJ1-2; cdr3_nt: TGTGCCAGCAGCATTCGGGACAGGGGGCATTTACCCCATGGCTACACCTTC; cdr3_aa: CASSIRDRGHLPHGYTF
v_call: TRBV11-2; clone_size: medium-sized; d_call: .; j_call: TRBJ1-2; cdr3_nt: TGTGCCAGCAGCTTGCCGGGAGGCGTTAGTGGCTACACCTTC; cdr3_aa: CASSLPGGVSGYTF
v_call: TRBV27; clone_size: many; d_call: .; j_call: TRBJ2-7; cdr3_nt: TGTGCCAGCAGGGAACTACCCAGTGGCTACGAGCAGTACTTC; cdr3_aa: CASRELPSGYEQYF
v_call: TRBV20-1; clone_size: .; d_call: .; j_call: TRBJ2-1; cdr3_nt: TGCAGTGCTAGAGCCTTCGTAGGGGAGAGTTTTAATGAGCGGTTCTTC; cdr3_aa: CSARAFVGESFNERFF
v_call: TRBV7-6; clone_size: many; d_call: TRBD2; j_call: TRBJ2-7; cdr3_nt: TGTGCCAGCAGCCTAACTACTAGCGGGAGTTACGAGCAGTACTTC; cdr3_aa: CASSLTTSGSYEQYF
v_call: TRBV28; clone_size: many; d_call: .; j_call: TRBJ2-3; cdr3_nt: TGTGCCAGCAGCCGAGCAGGGGGGGGGTTTACGGCAGATACGCAGTATTTT; cdr3_aa: CASSRAGGGFTADTQYF
v_call: TRBV6-1; clone_size: many; d_call: TRBD1; j_call: TRBJ1-2; cdr3_nt: TGTGCCAGCAGGCGACCTAAGGGACAGGGAGGCTATGGCTACACCTTC; cdr3_aa: CASRRPKGQGGYGYTF
v_call: TRBV14; clone_size: many; d_call: .; j_call: TRBJ1-5; cdr3_nt: TGTGCCAGCAGCCAAGACCCTCTTGAGAATCAGCCCCAGCATTTT; cdr3_aa: CASSQDPLENQPQHF
v_call: TRBV6-5; clone_size: many; d_call: .; j_call: TRBJ2-1; cdr3_nt: TGTGCCAGCAGTTACCCGGGCCCACAGGGAGGCGGCAATGAGCAGTTCTTC; cdr3_aa: CASSYPGPQGGGNEQFF
v_call: TRBV7-9; clone_size: many; d_call: .; j_call: TRBJ2-3; cdr3_nt: TGTGCCAGCAGCTTAGGAAACAGGGTCTCCGCAGATACGCAGTATTTT; cdr3_aa: CASSLGNRVSADTQYF
v_call: TRBV29-1; clone_size: many; d_call: .; j_call: TRBJ2-7; cdr3_nt: TGCAGCGTTTACGGGAGAAGCTCCTACGAGCAGTACTTC; cdr3_aa: CSVYGRSSYEQYF
v_call: TRBV28; clone_size: few; d_call: .; j_call: TRBJ2-7; cdr3_nt: TGTGCCATCAGCACAAATCCCTACGAGCAGTACTTC; cdr3_aa: CAISTNPYEQYF
v_call: TRBV18; clone_size: many; d_call: .; j_call: TRBJ1-3; cdr3_nt: TGTGCCAGCTCACGTGAGGGGCCTGGAAACACCATATATTTT; cdr3_aa: CASSREGPGNTIYF
v_call: TRBV15; clone_size: many; d_call: .; j_call: TRBJ2-3; cdr3_nt: TGTGCCACCAGCAGAGATTTCACAGATACGCAGTATTTT; cdr3_aa: CATSRDFTDTQYF
v_call: TRBV27; clone_size: many; d_call: .; j_call: TRBJ2-1; cdr3_nt: TGTGCCAGCAGTATCTGGAGAGACAATGAGCAGTTCTTC; cdr3_aa: CASSIWRDNEQFF
v_call: TRBV18; clone_size: many; d_call: .; j_call: TRBJ2-1; cdr3_nt: TGTGCCAGCTCACCAGGTGGTAGGTCCCACAATGAGCAGTTCTTC; cdr3_aa: CASSPGGRSHNEQFF
v_call: TRBV9; clone_size: many; d_call: TRBD2; j_call: TRBJ2-1; cdr3_nt: TGTGCCAGCAGCGTAGCTTTGACTAGCGCCTACAATGAGCAGTTCTTC; cdr3_aa: CASSVALTSAYNEQFF
v_call: TRBV19; clone_size: many; d_call: .; j_call: TRBJ1-4; cdr3_nt: TGTGCCAGTAGTACAGACATCTTGAGGTTGGCTGAAAAACTGTTTTTT; cdr3_aa: CASSTDILRLAEKLFF
v_call: TRBV7-2; clone_size: many; d_call: TRBD1; j_call: TRBJ1-4; cdr3_nt: TGTGCCAGCAGCTATCTAACAGGGGCGGGGGAAAAACTGTTTTTT; cdr3_aa: CASSYLTGAGEKLFF